This T cell receptor (beta chain) originates from a study of blood T cell repertoires in COVID-19. Study summary: PBMCs, B-cell-depleted T cells, or T cells were the source of the cDNA or gDNA that made up the material.

Germline values: CDR1 SGHRS, CDR2 YFSETQ. J was trimmed by 4 bases and V by 5 bases; bases with no gene match: 10. The length of the CDR3 is 15 residues. As handled by the study authors: For nucleated cells, counts were estimated from reference gene primer amplification. The protocol was immunoSEQ multiplex PCR, while the TCRdb copy is restricted to in-frame clones and leaves out a portion. That table supplies the V and J calls and clone size; D and trimming were determined from the DNA. The table has 200,000 or so clones, approximately 84% seen once; the top ten hold approximately 5.1%. Sequencing was carried out using peripheral blood. The source of this sequence is a woman in her seventies with active or convalescent COVID-19. V is TRBV5-1 and J is TRBJ2-5; 8 bases align to TRBD2. In nucleotides, the CDR3 is TGCGCCAGCAGGAGGACGGGAGGGCCGCGAGAGACCCAGTACTTC. It is translated as CASRRTGGPRETQYF. Full variable domain (missing parts from reference TRBV5-1 and TRBJ2-5): KAGVTQTPRYLIKTRGQQVTLSCSPISGHRSVSWYQQTPGQGLQFLFEYFSETQRNKGNFPGRFSGRQFSNSRSEMNVSTLELGDSALYLCASRRTGGPRETQYFGPGTRLLVL.